These T cell receptor beta chains were read from a single sample in a study of PD-1 blockade in classical Hodgkin lymphoma. The table came from immunoSEQ multiplex PCR; TCRdb's copy has only in-frame clones and leaves some out. This table has over 70,000 clones, approximately 90% appearing once. Sequenced material: peripheral blood mononuclear cells (PBMCs), taken before the fourth cycle of nivolumab. The source is a human donor with classical Hodgkin lymphoma. The CDR3 runs from the conserved cysteine through the conserved F or W. A D gene is named only where the DNA matches it firmly. Expanded clones get a size class; other rows say once, few or many, or leave the size out.

d_call: .
clone_size: .
j_call: TRBJ2-6
cdr3_length: 16
v_call: TRBV19
cdr3_aa: CASSRPAVTGANVLTF
cdr3_nt: TGTGCCAGTAGCCGCCCCGCGGTGACTGGGGCCAACGTCCTGACTTTC

d_call: .
clone_size: .
j_call: TRBJ2-1
cdr3_length: 14
v_call: TRBV6-1
cdr3_aa: CAGGRSADVNEQFF
cdr3_nt: TGTGCTGGGGGACGGAGTGCTGATGTGAATGAGCAGTTCTTC

d_call: TRBD1
clone_size: .
j_call: TRBJ2-1
cdr3_length: 15
v_call: TRBV28
cdr3_aa: CASRSDRDAYNEQFF
cdr3_nt: TGTGCCAGCAGGTCGGACAGGGATGCCTACAATGAGCAGTTCTTC

d_call: TRBD1
clone_size: .
j_call: TRBJ2-2
cdr3_length: 16
v_call: TRBV15
cdr3_aa: CATSRALPTGVGELFF
cdr3_nt: TGTGCCACCAGCAGAGCCCTTCCGACAGGGGTCGGGGAGCTGTTTTTT

d_call: TRBD1
clone_size: .
j_call: TRBJ1-6
cdr3_length: 16
v_call: TRBV28
cdr3_aa: CASSSLQGVGNSPLHF
cdr3_nt: TGTGCCAGCAGTTCCTTACAGGGGGTTGGTAATTCACCCCTCCACTTT

d_call: .
clone_size: .
j_call: TRBJ1-5
cdr3_length: 15
v_call: TRBV2
cdr3_aa: CASSENGRINQPQHF
cdr3_nt: TGTGCCAGCAGTGAGAATGGACGGATCAATCAGCCCCAGCATTTT

d_call: .
clone_size: .
j_call: TRBJ2-2
cdr3_length: 14
v_call: TRBV6-5
cdr3_aa: CASKKQGGTGELFF
cdr3_nt: TGTGCCAGCAAAAAACAAGGGGGAACCGGGGAGCTGTTTTTT

d_call: TRBD1
clone_size: .
j_call: TRBJ2-7
cdr3_length: 13
v_call: TRBV6-5
cdr3_aa: CASRTGEWNEQYF
cdr3_nt: TGTGCCAGCCGGACAGGGGAATGGAACGAGCAGTACTTC

d_call: .
clone_size: once
j_call: TRBJ2-7
cdr3_length: 14
v_call: TRBV9
cdr3_aa: CASGQGVMDSEQYF
cdr3_nt: TGTGCCAGCGGGCAGGGCGTTATGGACTCCGAGCAGTACTTC

d_call: TRBD2
clone_size: few
j_call: TRBJ2-3
cdr3_length: 18
v_call: TRBV28
cdr3_aa: CASTRLGLAGGPTDTQYF
cdr3_nt: TGTGCCAGCACTCGTTTGGGACTAGCGGGGGGGCCTACAGATACGCAGTATTTT

d_call: .
clone_size: .
j_call: TRBJ1-1
cdr3_length: 14
v_call: TRBV11-3
cdr3_aa: CASSQRNRANEAFF
cdr3_nt: TGTGCCAGCAGCCAAAGGAACAGGGCCAATGAAGCTTTCTTT

d_call: .
clone_size: .
j_call: TRBJ1-3
cdr3_length: 14
v_call: TRBV28
cdr3_aa: CASSLLRGGNTIYF
cdr3_nt: TGTGCCAGCAGTTTACTGCGAGGTGGAAACACCATATATTTT

d_call: .
clone_size: .
j_call: TRBJ1-3
cdr3_length: 14
v_call: TRBV30
cdr3_aa: CAWIRRSSGNTIYF
cdr3_nt: TGTGCCTGGATCCGGCGGAGCTCTGGAAACACCATATATTTT

d_call: .
clone_size: .
j_call: TRBJ1-1
cdr3_length: 16
v_call: TRBV18
cdr3_aa: CASSRGNRAMNTEAFF
cdr3_nt: TGTGCCAGCTCACGGGGTAACAGGGCCATGAACACTGAAGCTTTCTTT

d_call: .
clone_size: .
j_call: TRBJ2-5
cdr3_length: 10
v_call: TRBV20-1
cdr3_aa: CSASQETQYF
cdr3_nt: TGCAGTGCCAGCCAAGAGACCCAGTACTTC

d_call: .
clone_size: .
j_call: TRBJ2-5
cdr3_length: 13
v_call: TRBV29-1
cdr3_aa: CSVGGVGGETQYF
cdr3_nt: TGCAGCGTGGGGGGTGTGGGGGGAGAGACCCAGTACTTC

d_call: .
clone_size: .
j_call: TRBJ2-1
cdr3_length: 13
v_call: TRBV27
cdr3_aa: CASSLSNYNEQFF
cdr3_nt: TGTGCCAGCAGTTTATCGAACTACAATGAGCAGTTCTTC

d_call: .
clone_size: .
j_call: TRBJ1-1
cdr3_length: 14
v_call: TRBV9
cdr3_aa: CASSVLSADTEAFF
cdr3_nt: TGTGCCAGCAGCGTATTATCAGCTGACACTGAAGCTTTCTTT

d_call: .
clone_size: .
j_call: TRBJ2-3
cdr3_length: 15
v_call: TRBV6-6
cdr3_aa: CASSYSRGRTDTQYF
cdr3_nt: TGTGCCAGCAGTTACTCGCGGGGACGCACAGATACGCAGTATTTT

d_call: TRBD1
clone_size: .
j_call: TRBJ2-3
cdr3_length: 16
v_call: TRBV19
cdr3_aa: CASSIGSLQGVNTQYF
cdr3_nt: TGTGCCAGTAGTATAGGGTCTTTACAGGGGGTTAATACGCAGTATTTT

d_call: TRBD1
clone_size: .
j_call: TRBJ2-7
cdr3_length: 14
v_call: TRBV6-5
cdr3_aa: CASNPDRGPYEQYF
cdr3_nt: TGTGCCAGCAACCCCGACAGGGGACCCTACGAGCAGTACTTC

d_call: TRBD1
clone_size: .
j_call: TRBJ1-2
cdr3_length: 14
v_call: TRBV2
cdr3_aa: CASTKDRDSYGYTF
cdr3_nt: TGTGCCAGCACCAAAGACAGGGACAGCTATGGCTACACCTTC

d_call: TRBD1
clone_size: .
j_call: TRBJ1-3
cdr3_length: 16
v_call: TRBV7-2
cdr3_aa: CASSWEGTGSGNTIYF
cdr3_nt: TGTGCCAGCAGCTGGGAAGGGACAGGCTCTGGAAACACCATATATTTT

d_call: TRBD2
clone_size: .
j_call: TRBJ2-1
cdr3_length: 15
v_call: TRBV28
cdr3_aa: CASRGGGGAYNEQFF
cdr3_nt: TGTGCCAGCAGGGGCGGCGGGGGGGCCTACAATGAGCAGTTCTTC

d_call: .
clone_size: .
j_call: TRBJ2-7
cdr3_length: 14
v_call: TRBV5-1
cdr3_aa: CASSFVAGPYEQYF
cdr3_nt: TGCGCCAGCAGCTTCGTCGCAGGCCCCTACGAGCAGTACTTC

d_call: TRBD2
clone_size: .
j_call: TRBJ2-3
cdr3_length: 16
v_call: TRBV4-3
cdr3_aa: CASSRTSGGATDTQYF
cdr3_nt: TGCGCCAGCAGCCGGACTAGCGGGGGGGCAACAGATACGCAGTATTTT

d_call: .
clone_size: .
j_call: TRBJ1-2
cdr3_length: 15
v_call: TRBV2
cdr3_aa: CASSERDSGRYGYTF
cdr3_nt: TGTGCCAGCAGTGAGAGGGATTCCGGACGTTATGGCTACACCTTC

d_call: TRBD1
clone_size: .
j_call: TRBJ2-5
cdr3_length: 14
v_call: TRBV7-9
cdr3_aa: CASSHQGARETQYF
cdr3_nt: TGTGCCAGCAGCCACCAGGGGGCGAGAGAGACCCAGTACTTC

d_call: .
clone_size: .
j_call: TRBJ2-1
cdr3_length: 9
v_call: TRBV25-1
cdr3_aa: CASNGTQFF
cdr3_nt: TGTGCCAGCAATGGTACGCAGTTCTTC

d_call: .
clone_size: .
j_call: TRBJ2-7
cdr3_length: 15
v_call: TRBV5-6
cdr3_aa: CASSFFAVESYEQYF
cdr3_nt: TGTGCCAGCAGCTTTTTCGCGGTGGAGTCCTACGAGCAGTACTTC

d_call: .
clone_size: .
j_call: TRBJ1-2
cdr3_length: 13
v_call: TRBV29-1
cdr3_aa: CSAADQGNYGYTF
cdr3_nt: TGCAGCGCTGCGGACCAGGGTAACTATGGCTACACCTTC

d_call: .
clone_size: once
j_call: TRBJ2-4
cdr3_length: 23
v_call: TRBV23-1
cdr3_aa: CASSQSQIRGECFNRWAKNIQYF
cdr3_nt: TGCGCCAGCAGTCAATCACAGATCAGGGGGGAGTGCTTTAATCGGTGGGCCAAAAACATTCAGTACTTC

d_call: TRBD1
clone_size: .
j_call: TRBJ1-4
cdr3_length: 16
v_call: TRBV5-4
cdr3_aa: CASSLNQDRAQEKLFF
cdr3_nt: TGTGCCAGCAGCTTGAATCAGGACAGGGCCCAGGAAAAACTGTTTTTT

d_call: TRBD1
clone_size: .
j_call: TRBJ2-2
cdr3_length: 13
v_call: TRBV5-6
cdr3_aa: CASRPQGTGELFF
cdr3_nt: TGTGCCAGCAGACCACAGGGGACCGGGGAGCTGTTTTTT

d_call: .
clone_size: .
j_call: TRBJ1-1
cdr3_length: 18
v_call: TRBV21-1
cdr3_aa: CASSKAVPGQGPNTEAFF
cdr3_nt: TGTGCCAGCAGCAAAGCGGTCCCGGGACAGGGCCCGAACACTGAAGCTTTCTTT

d_call: TRBD1
clone_size: .
j_call: TRBJ2-2
cdr3_length: 15
v_call: TRBV5-1
cdr3_aa: CASKVGQGNTGELFF
cdr3_nt: TGCGCCAGCAAGGTTGGACAGGGGAACACCGGGGAGCTGTTTTTT

d_call: .
clone_size: .
j_call: TRBJ1-6
cdr3_length: 16
v_call: TRBV9
cdr3_aa: CASSVQGEGYNSPLHF
cdr3_nt: TGTGCCAGCAGCGTGCAGGGAGAAGGGTATAATTCACCCCTCCACTTT

d_call: .
clone_size: .
j_call: TRBJ1-2
cdr3_length: 11
v_call: TRBV30
cdr3_aa: CAYGPGYGYTF
cdr3_nt: TGTGCCTACGGTCCGGGATATGGCTACACCTTC

d_call: .
clone_size: .
j_call: TRBJ2-2
cdr3_length: 14
v_call: TRBV7-3
cdr3_aa: CASSAAGATGELFF
cdr3_nt: TGTGCCAGCAGCGCCGCCGGGGCCACCGGGGAGCTGTTTTTT

d_call: .
clone_size: .
j_call: TRBJ1-1
cdr3_length: 15
v_call: TRBV6-5
cdr3_aa: CASSYSGTRNTEAFF
cdr3_nt: TGTGCCAGCAGTTACTCAGGGACGCGGAACACTGAAGCTTTCTTT

d_call: .
clone_size: .
j_call: TRBJ1-5
cdr3_length: 15
v_call: TRBV6-5
cdr3_aa: CASSPEGNSNQPQHF
cdr3_nt: TGTGCCAGCAGTCCAGAGGGAAATAGCAATCAGCCCCAGCATTTT

d_call: .
clone_size: once
j_call: TRBJ1-1
cdr3_length: 12
v_call: TRBV7-8
cdr3_aa: CASSLVNTEAFF
cdr3_nt: TGTGCCAGCAGCTTAGTGAACACTGAAGCTTTCTTT

d_call: TRBD1
clone_size: .
j_call: TRBJ2-7
cdr3_length: 15
v_call: TRBV9
cdr3_aa: CASSVGDRVVYEQYF
cdr3_nt: TGTGCCAGCAGCGTAGGAGACAGGGTCGTCTACGAGCAGTACTTC

d_call: .
clone_size: .
j_call: TRBJ2-7
cdr3_length: 17
v_call: TRBV4-1
cdr3_aa: CASSQDPSGWGAYEQYF
cdr3_nt: TGCGCCAGCAGCCAAGACCCCAGCGGATGGGGGGCCTACGAGCAGTACTTC

d_call: TRBD1
clone_size: .
j_call: TRBJ1-5
cdr3_length: 14
v_call: TRBV5-1
cdr3_aa: CASSFTGGNQPQHF
cdr3_nt: TGCGCCAGCAGCTTTACAGGGGGCAATCAGCCCCAGCATTTT

d_call: .
clone_size: .
j_call: TRBJ1-5
cdr3_length: 14
v_call: TRBV30
cdr3_aa: CAWSGLVEGQPQHF
cdr3_nt: TGTGCCTGGAGTGGCTTGGTTGAAGGTCAGCCCCAGCATTTT

d_call: .
clone_size: few
j_call: TRBJ2-2
cdr3_length: 14
v_call: TRBV9
cdr3_aa: CASSVGGGTGELFF
cdr3_nt: TGTGCCAGCAGCGTAGGAGGGGGCACCGGGGAGCTGTTTTTT

d_call: TRBD1
clone_size: .
j_call: TRBJ1-2
cdr3_length: 16
v_call: TRBV27
cdr3_aa: CASRPGQGAGYYGYTF
cdr3_nt: TGTGCCAGCAGACCAGGACAGGGGGCAGGGTACTATGGCTACACCTTC

d_call: .
clone_size: .
j_call: TRBJ2-7
cdr3_length: 17
v_call: TRBV19
cdr3_aa: CASSGPVYRARYYEQYF
cdr3_nt: TGTGCCAGTAGTGGTCCGGTGTACAGGGCAAGGTACTACGAGCAGTACTTC

d_call: .
clone_size: .
j_call: TRBJ2-1
cdr3_length: 16
v_call: TRBV4-3
cdr3_aa: CASSHYTGTLYNEQFF
cdr3_nt: TGCGCCAGCAGCCATTACACCGGGACTCTATACAATGAGCAGTTCTTC

d_call: TRBD1
clone_size: .
j_call: TRBJ2-2
cdr3_length: 14
v_call: TRBV19
cdr3_aa: CASSKDRGTGELFF
cdr3_nt: TGTGCCAGTAGTAAAGACAGGGGAACCGGGGAGCTGTTTTTT

d_call: .
clone_size: .
j_call: TRBJ1-2
cdr3_length: 16
v_call: TRBV5-4
cdr3_aa: CASSLEARAVFDGYTF
cdr3_nt: TGTGCCAGCAGCTTGGAGGCTCGCGCAGTATTCGATGGCTACACCTTC

d_call: .
clone_size: .
j_call: TRBJ2-3
cdr3_length: 15
v_call: TRBV2
cdr3_aa: CASTPADDSTDTQYF
cdr3_nt: TGTGCCAGCACCCCGGCGGACGATAGCACAGATACGCAGTATTTT

d_call: TRBD1
clone_size: .
j_call: TRBJ2-7
cdr3_length: 13
v_call: TRBV5-1
cdr3_aa: CASRSGQIYEQYF
cdr3_nt: TGCGCCAGCAGGTCGGGACAGATCTACGAGCAGTACTTC

d_call: TRBD2
clone_size: .
j_call: TRBJ2-1
cdr3_length: 18
v_call: TRBV5-4
cdr3_aa: CASSSKHPSGAGTGEQFF
cdr3_nt: TGTGCCAGCAGCTCAAAACATCCTAGCGGGGCGGGGACGGGCGAGCAGTTCTTC